A single TCR beta chain is shown here with its context. The data were taken from a study of blood T cell repertoires in COVID-19. Study details: From the United States, Italy and Spain came samples of acute and convalescent COVID-19.

Germline CDR1 reads GTSNPN; CDR2 reads SVGIG (reference sequence). V shed 4 bases and J 2 bases; nucleotides not matched to a gene: 4. This CDR3 comprises 13 residues. Study processing details: It was from reference gene primer amplification that nucleated cell counts were estimated. Libraries were prepared by immunoSEQ multiplex PCR; TCRdb keeps only in-frame clonotypes and omits some of them. The V and J calls and clone size come from that table; D and trimming were worked out from the DNA. The sample has more than 150,000 clones; 65% to 85% are singletons. Sequenced material: peripheral blood. This TCR was sampled from a man between 60 and 75 years old with active or convalescent COVID-19. This chain connects TRBV30 to TRBJ1-2; TRBD1 agrees at 7 bases. The CDR3 protein is CAWNLDRNYGYTF. The DNA for the CDR3 is TGTGCCTGGAACCTGGACAGGAACTATGGCTACACCTTC.